Below are 13 T cell receptor beta chains sequenced from a single sample in a study of shared clonotypes between healthy human individuals. Profiled with immunoSEQ multiplex PCR; TCRdb holds only in-frame clones, not every one. Here the sample spans 1.5 million to 1.9 million clones, 98% being singletons. The sample taken for sequencing was naive CD4+ T cells sorted from blood. Subset meaning: CD45RA+ positively selected. The receptors stem from a young man in good health.

This chain links TRBV4-1 with TRBJ2-6, with no clear D. This CDR3 contains 17 residues. Trimming took off 1 base at V and 0 bases at J, with 10 bases between the two ends. Germline-derived CDR1 and CDR2 are MGHRA and YSYEKL. The DNA of the CDR3 is TGCGCCAGCAGCCAAGTACAGACGAGCTCTGGGGCCAACGTCCTGACTTTC. Residues: CASSQVQTSSGANVLTF.

This chain links TRBV28 with TRBJ2-5; no reliable D call. Germline CDR1 and CDR2: MDHEN and SYDVKM. V shed 3 bases and J shed 2 bases, with 10 bases lying between them. The CDR3 is made up of 14 amino acids. CDR3 sequence: CASSLVGIQETQYF. The CDR3 DNA reads as TGTGCCAGCAGTTTGGTGGGGATTCAAGAGACCCAGTACTTC. The complete variable domain, with remaining parts taken from reference TRBV28 and TRBJ2-5, reads DVKVTQSSRYLVKRTGEKVFLECVQDMDHENMFWYRQDPGLGLRLIYFSYDVKMKEKGDIPEGYSVSREKKERFSLILESASTNQTSMYLCASSLVGIQETQYFGPGTRLLVL.

In the case of this clone: Additional DNA sequences in this sample encode the identical CDR3. V usage is TRBV5-4 and J usage is TRBJ2-1; D gene unclear. The CDR3 has 14 residues. Germline values: CDR1 SGHNT, CDR2 YYREEE (reference sequence). V lost 2 bases to trimming and J lost 0 bases, with 6 bases between them. CDR3 sequence (DNA): TGTGCCAGCAGCTTAACGGGCTCCTACAATGAGCAGTTCTTC. Its translation: CASSLTGSYNEQFF.

This chain joins TRBV5-1 and TRBJ2-1; 10 nucleotides agree with TRBD2. CDR3 size: 15 residues. With V trimmed by 3 bases and J by 4 bases, 4 bases remained unmatched. The germline V gene has CDR1 SGHRS and CDR2 YFSETQ. In DNA form, the CDR3 reads TGCGCCAGCAGCTCCAGGACTAGCGGTTACAATGAGCAGTTCTTC. This sequence encodes CASSSRTSGYNEQFF.

This clone appeared a single time. V and J are TRBV7-3 and TRBJ2-3, with D possibly being TRBD1 or TRBD2 (6 bases each). The CDR3 is 14 amino acids. CDR1 and CDR2 (germline): SGHTA, FQGTGA. The V end lost 8 bases, the J end lost 1 base, and 13 bases lay between the germline ends. CDR3: CASSVGGRTDTQYF. The CDR3 DNA is TGTGCCAGCTCAGTCGGGGGCCGCACAGATACGCAGTATTTT.

The J gene is TRBJ2-3, the V gene TRBV15; D may be TRBD1 or TRBD2 (5 bases each). The germline V gene has CDR1 LNHNV and CDR2 YYDKDF (reference sequence). V was pared by 1 base and J by 5 bases, with 7 bases between. There are 13 residues in the CDR3. The CDR3 loop reads CATSRGDGDTQYF. CDR3 bases: TGTGCCACCAGCAGAGGGGACGGAGATACGCAGTATTTT.

A single count supports this clone. The J gene is TRBJ2-5, the V gene TRBV19, with 8 bases aligning to TRBD2. The germline V gene has CDR1 LNHDA and CDR2 SQIVND (reference sequence). The J segment lost 4 bases and the V segment lost 6 bases, leaving 10 bases of the junction unmatched. The CDR3 runs 15 residues. Here the CDR3 reads CASSLIAGMLETQYF. The CDR3 DNA follows: TGTGCCAGTAGCTTGATAGCGGGAATGCTAGAGACCCAGTACTTC. Together with reference TRBV19 and TRBJ2-5, the CDR3 gives the full variable domain: DGGITQSPKYLFRKEGQNVTLSCEQNLNHDAMYWYRQDPGQGLRLIYYSQIVNDFQKGDIAEGYSVSREKKESFPLTVTSAQKNPTAFYLCASSLIAGMLETQYFGPGTRLLVL.

The chain carries TRBV9 and TRBJ2-2; D is possibly TRBD1 or TRBD2 (5 bases each). CDR1 and CDR2 (germline): SGDLS, YYNGEE. The CDR3 consists of 15 residues. With 2 bases removed from V and 6 bases from J, the gap between germline ends came to 14 bases. The CDR3 sequence: CASSVFRESPGELFF. CDR3 bases: TGTGCCAGCAGCGTCTTCAGGGAGTCTCCCGGGGAGCTGTTTTTT.

As DNA, the CDR3 is TGTGCCAGCAGCATAGCGGGAGCGTCCTACGAGCAGTACTTC. Amino acids: CASSIAGASYEQYF. The chain joins TRBV27 to TRBJ2-7, with 9 bases that match TRBD2. Trimming took 6 bases from V and 1 from J; bases not matched to a gene: 4. This CDR3 has 14 residues. Germline assignment: CDR1 MNHEY and CDR2 SMNVEV (reference sequence).

The chain joins TRBV5-5 to TRBJ2-7; maybe TRBD2 (6 bases). CDR1 and CDR2 from the germline V gene are SGHKS and YYEKEE (reference sequence). The CDR3 sequence is 15 residues long. Trimming shortened V by 4 bases and J by 0 bases, and 14 bases separated the two germline ends. DNA of the CDR3: TGTGCCAGCAGCACCTTGGGGGGAACCTCCTACGAGCAGTACTTC. Translating gives CASSTLGGTSYEQYF.

The chain has TRBV27 and TRBJ2-6, with a possible D match to TRBD1 (6 bases). The CDR3 runs 17 residues. Germline CDR1 and CDR2: MNHEY and SMNVEV (reference sequence). The ends were cut back, 7 bases at V and 0 bases at J, with 16 bases in the middle. This CDR3 reads CASNRFGGTSGANVLTF. In DNA form, the CDR3 reads TGTGCCAGCAATCGGTTTGGGGGCACCTCTGGGGCCAACGTCCTGACTTTC.

The V gene is TRBV14, the J gene TRBJ2-2; D is perhaps TRBD2 (5 bases). V was trimmed by 6 bases and J by 4 bases, leaving 15 bases between them. Looked up from germline, CDR1 is SGHDN and CDR2 is FVKESK. The CDR3 is 15 amino acids. Written as DNA, the CDR3 is TGTGCCAGCAGTAATGGGAGAAATATCACCGGGGAGCTGTTTTTT. This codes for CASSNGRNITGELFF.

This sequence joins TRBV9 and TRBJ2-6; D not resolved. Trimming took 1 base from V and 3 from J, leaving 8 bases between them. The CDR3 is 15 amino acids. Germline CDR1 reads SGDLS; CDR2 reads YYNGEE. The CDR3 DNA reads TGTGCCAGCAGCGTATTTGGGGTTGGGGCCAACGTCCTGACTTTC. It codes for CASSVFGVGANVLTF.